This T cell receptor beta chain was documented in a study of blood T cell repertoires in COVID-19. Study at large: Collection of acute and convalescent COVID-19 samples took place in the United States, Italy and Spain.

The CDR3 consists of 12 residues. Trimming removed 5 bases from V and 10 bases from J, with 14 bases in between. Looked up from germline, CDR1 is SGHAT and CDR2 is FQNNGV. In the source study's methods: It was from reference gene primer amplification that nucleated cell counts were estimated. Clones were read by immunoSEQ multiplex PCR, and TCRdb kept only the in-frame ones, dropping some. D and trimming come from the DNA, and the V and J calls and clone size come from that table. The table shows roughly 250,000 clones, with approximately 91% occurring only once. Participants, 18 to 89 years old, spanned around 26 US areas.

The clonotype originates from a human donor in a cohort exposed to, infected with or recovered from COVID-19 (not recorded which). The donor label of this sample is uncertain. This chain connects TRBV11-2 to TRBJ1-1; D not resolved. Input material: PBMCs or T cells enriched from blood (not recorded which). This CDR3 reads CASSQKRAGAFF. The CDR3 DNA reads as TGTGCCAGCAGCCAGAAAAGGGCGGGAGCTTTCTTT.